This entry describes one TCR beta chain. V shed 6 bases and J shed 6 bases, with 12 bases lying between them. This CDR3 comprises 13 residues. Germline lookup yields CDR1 MDHEN and CDR2 SYDVKM. The sample comes from a study of shared clonotypes between healthy human individuals. The method was immunoSEQ multiplex PCR; TCRdb's version includes in-frame clones alone and lacks a portion of them. Here the sample spans some 2,100,000 clones, roughly 95% being singletons. This TCR derives from a man aged 18-30 years in good health. The sample taken for sequencing was naive CD4+ T cells sorted from blood. The sample's subset: CD45RA+ positively selected. V gene TRBV28 combines with J gene TRBJ1-5; D unresolved. The CDR3 coding sequence is TGTGCCAGCAGGCCCGGACCGGCTCAGCCCCAGCATTTT. Amino acid sequence: CASRPGPAQPQHF.